One T cell receptor beta chain is described in this entry. Its antigen is still unknown. This specimen comes from a study of radiotherapy plus CTLA-4 blockade in lung cancer. Trimming removed 0 bases at V and 4 bases at J, with 7 bases between. The CDR3 extends over 13 amino acids. Per germline, CDR1 SGHRS and CDR2 YFSETQ. Lung cancer patients with chemo-refractory metastatic non-small-cell disease were given focal radiation plus CTLA-4 blockade with ipilimumab. The study, taken as a whole, reports: Together with interferon-beta, which increased in serum after radiation, early dynamic changes in blood T cell clones were reportedly the best predictors of response.

Method: immunoSEQ multiplex PCR; TCRdb's copy keeps in-frame clones and lacks some. The table includes 45,000 to 55,000 clones, approximately 86% detected once. This clonotype was obtained from a human donor with non-small cell lung cancer that progressed on radiotherapy plus ipilimumab. Some clones in this sample may be carry-over from other donors' samples. The sample here was peripheral blood, taken from a patient treated with radiotherapy plus ipilimumab. V gene TRBV5-1 combines with J gene TRBJ1-2, with unresolved D. CDR3 sequence reads: CASSLGGSYGYTF. CDR3 nucleotide sequence: TGCGCCAGCAGCTTGGGAGGGAGCTATGGCTACACCTTC.